These T cell receptor beta chains were read from a single sample in a study of cytomegalovirus exposure and HLA in healthy donors. Produced via immunoSEQ multiplex PCR; TCRdb's table is partial and in-frame only. Altogether around 170,000 clones are present, 84% being singletons, with the ten largest covering roughly 2.6%. Sample: PBMCs. The source is a woman in her forties or fifties in good health and CMV-seropositive. Each CDR3 is given with its conserved first and last residue. Fields, in order: V gene, D gene, J gene, clone size, CDR3 protein, CDR3 DNA. D genes are given only for firm matches. Not every row has a clone size; where given, it reads once, few, many or a size class.

TRBV7-9	NA	TRBJ2-3	NA	CASSPLSSTDTQYF	TGTGCCAGCAGCCCCCTCTCTAGCACAGATACGCAGTATTTT
TRBV5-8	TRBD1	TRBJ1-5	NA	CASSSGQGMNQPQHF	TGTGCCAGCAGCTCGGGACAGGGGATGAATCAGCCCCAGCATTTT
TRBV6-5	NA	TRBJ1-5	NA	CASRRGISNQPQHF	TGTGCCAGCAGGAGAGGAATTAGCAATCAGCCCCAGCATTTT
TRBV11-2	TRBD2	TRBJ2-7	NA	CASTLGGDTEQYF	TGTGCCAGCACGTTGGGAGGGGATACAGAGCAGTACTTC
TRBV7-3	NA	TRBJ2-3	NA	CASSLDPTWTQYF	TGTGCCAGCAGCTTAGATCCTACCTGGACGCAGTATTTT
TRBV5-6	NA	TRBJ2-3	NA	CASSLEQGVGTQYF	TGTGCCAGCAGCTTGGAACAGGGAGTGGGTACGCAGTATTTT
TRBV5-1	NA	TRBJ2-1	NA	CASSLEGGSYNEQFF	TGCGCCAGCAGCTTGGAAGGGGGCTCCTACAATGAGCAGTTCTTC
TRBV28	TRBD1	TRBJ2-7	NA	CASSRTGGDEQYF	TGTGCCAGCAGCCGGACAGGGGGCGACGAGCAGTACTTC
TRBV5-1	TRBD1	TRBJ2-7	NA	CASSLTFQGALSGYEQYF	TGCGCCAGCAGCTTGACTTTCCAGGGGGCGCTGTCGGGCTACGAGCAGTACTTC
TRBV5-6	NA	TRBJ1-1	NA	CASSQGKDAFF	TGTGCCAGCAGCCAGGGAAAGGATGCTTTCTTT
TRBV20-1	TRBD2	TRBJ2-7	NA	CSVSGIYEQYF	TGCAGTGTTAGCGGGATCTACGAGCAGTACTTC
TRBV18	NA	TRBJ2-1	NA	CASSLDWSSYNEQFF	TGTGCCAGCTCACTGGACTGGAGCTCCTACAATGAGCAGTTCTTC
TRBV5-1	TRBD1	TRBJ1-2	NA	CASSTGQLAPNYGYTF	TGCGCCAGCAGCACGGGACAGCTCGCCCCAAACTATGGCTACACCTTC
TRBV7-9	TRBD2	TRBJ2-3	NA	CASSFHGGSRDTQYF	TGTGCCAGCAGCTTTCACGGGGGGAGTCGGGATACGCAGTATTTT
TRBV6-6	NA	TRBJ2-3	NA	CASSYDRGTQYF	TGTGCCAGCAGTTACGACCGGGGTACGCAGTATTTT
TRBV4-1	NA	TRBJ2-7	NA	CASSQYPADSLSEQYF	TGCGCCAGCAGCCAATATCCGGCGGACAGCCTGTCCGAGCAGTACTTC
TRBV6-6	NA	TRBJ1-2	NA	CASSQGPKGGYTF	TGTGCCAGCAGTCAGGGGCCTAAGGGCGGCTACACCTTC
TRBV18	NA	TRBJ1-5	few	CASSLDSLVQHF	TGTGCCAGCTCTCTGGACAGCCTGGTCCAGCATTTT
TRBV7-9	NA	TRBJ1-3	NA	CASSVRGSGNTIYF	TGTGCCAGCAGCGTAAGGGGTAGTGGAAACACCATATATTTT
TRBV7-3	TRBD2	TRBJ2-2	NA	CASSLAGGSNTGELFF	TGTGCCAGCAGTCTAGCGGGGGGTTCGAACACCGGGGAGCTGTTTTTT
TRBV5-6	NA	TRBJ2-1	NA	CASSLADYEQFF	TGTGCCAGCAGCTTGGCCGACTACGAGCAGTTCTTC
TRBV5-6	NA	TRBJ1-3	many	CASSARQFSGNTIYF	TGTGCCAGCAGCGCCCGACAGTTCTCTGGAAACACCATATATTTT
TRBV5-1	TRBD2	TRBJ2-2	once	CASSLLAGAERTGELFF	TGCGCCAGCAGCTTGTTAGCGGGGGCGGAGAGGACCGGGGAGCTGTTTTTT
TRBV6-1	NA	TRBJ2-7	few	CASSLQGPPYEQYF	TGTGCCAGCTCATTGCAGGGTCCACCCTACGAGCAGTACTTC
TRBV7-8	NA	TRBJ1-2	NA	CASSVDSSYGYTF	TGTGCCAGCAGCGTAGACAGTTCCTATGGCTACACCTTC
TRBV7-3	TRBD2	TRBJ2-1	NA	CASSSRSGGANYNEQFF	TGTGCCAGCAGCTCCCGGAGCGGGGGGGCTAACTACAATGAGCAGTTCTTC